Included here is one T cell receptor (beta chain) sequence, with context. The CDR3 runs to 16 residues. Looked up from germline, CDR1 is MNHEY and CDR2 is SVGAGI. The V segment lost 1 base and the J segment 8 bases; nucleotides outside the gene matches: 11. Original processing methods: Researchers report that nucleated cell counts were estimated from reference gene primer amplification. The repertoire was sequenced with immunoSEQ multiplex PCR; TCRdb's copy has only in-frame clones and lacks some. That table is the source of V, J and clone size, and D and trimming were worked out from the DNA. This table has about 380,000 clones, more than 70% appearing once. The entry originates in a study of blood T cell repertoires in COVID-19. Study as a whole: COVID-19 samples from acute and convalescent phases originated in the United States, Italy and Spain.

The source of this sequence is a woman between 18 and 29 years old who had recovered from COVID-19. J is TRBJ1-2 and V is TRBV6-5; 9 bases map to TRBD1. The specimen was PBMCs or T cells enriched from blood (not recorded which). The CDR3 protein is CASSYLGQGLSGGYTF. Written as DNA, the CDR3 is TGTGCCAGCAGTTACTTGGGACAGGGCCTCTCGGGGGGCTACACCTTC.